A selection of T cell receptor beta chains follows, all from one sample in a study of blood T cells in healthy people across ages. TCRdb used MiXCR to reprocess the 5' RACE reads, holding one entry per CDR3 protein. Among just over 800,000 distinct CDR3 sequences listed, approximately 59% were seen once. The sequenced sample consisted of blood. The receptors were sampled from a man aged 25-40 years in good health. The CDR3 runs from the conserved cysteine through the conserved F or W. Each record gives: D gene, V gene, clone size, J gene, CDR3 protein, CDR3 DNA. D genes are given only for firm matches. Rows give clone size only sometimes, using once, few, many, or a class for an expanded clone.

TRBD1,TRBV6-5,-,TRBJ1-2,CASSSPRQGLPWQRYGYTF,TGTGCCAGCAGTTCACCACGACAGGGGCTACCGTGGCAAAGATATGGCTACACCTTC
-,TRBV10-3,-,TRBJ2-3,CAISESSHSSTDTQYF,TGTGCCATCAGTGAATCGTCCCACTCTAGCACAGATACGCAGTATTTT
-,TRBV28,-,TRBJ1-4,CASSSGTSSNEKLFF,TGTGCCAGCAGTTCTGGGACATCATCTAATGAAAAACTGTTTTTT
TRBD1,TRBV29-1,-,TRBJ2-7,CSVAALGTGEDEQYF,TGCAGCGTTGCCGCTTTGGGGACAGGGGAAGACGAGCAGTACTTC
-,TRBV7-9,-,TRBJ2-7,CASSPGFSSRAYEQYF,TGTGCCAGCAGCCCAGGCTTTAGTTCAAGAGCCTACGAGCAGTACTTC
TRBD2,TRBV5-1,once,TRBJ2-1,CASSVLIAGGPGNEQFF,TGCGCCAGCAGCGTCTTAATAGCGGGGGGGCCGGGCAATGAGCAGTTCTTC
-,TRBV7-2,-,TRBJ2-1,CASRWSYNEQFF,TGTGCCAGCAGATGGTCCTACAATGAGCAGTTTTTC
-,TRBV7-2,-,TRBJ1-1,CASSLGMAGNTEAFF,TGTGCCAGCAGCTTAGGAATGGCGGGGAACACTGAAGCTTTCTTT
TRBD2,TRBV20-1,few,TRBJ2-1,CSALGLVSMGGQFF,TGCAGTGCCCTGGGACTAGTCTCTATGGGTGGGCAGTTCTTC
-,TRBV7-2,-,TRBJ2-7,CASSLNRRYEQYF,TGTGCCAGCAGCTTAAACAGGCGTTACGAGCAGTACTTC
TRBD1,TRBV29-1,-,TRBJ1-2,CSGEGADGYTF,TGCAGCGGAGAGGGGGCGGATGGCTACACCTTC
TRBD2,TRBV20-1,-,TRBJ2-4,CSARRGFAKNIQYF,TGCAGTGCTAGGCGGGGGTTCGCCAAAAACATTCAGTACTTC
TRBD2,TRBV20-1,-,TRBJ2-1,CSAITGLTSGASSYNEQFF,TGCAGTGCTATCACCGGGCTGACTAGCGGGGCTAGCTCCTACAATGAGCAGTTCTTC
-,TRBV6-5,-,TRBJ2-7,CASSYSRGHEQYF,TGTGCCAGCAGTTACTCTCGGGGCCACGAGCAGTACTTC
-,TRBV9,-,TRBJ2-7,CASSPYGDSYEQYF,TGTGCCAGCAGCCCCTATGGGGACTCCTACGAGCAGTACTTC
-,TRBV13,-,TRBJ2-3,CASSLEGISTDTQYF,TGTGCCAGCAGCTTAGAAGGTATTAGCACAGATACGCAGTATTTT
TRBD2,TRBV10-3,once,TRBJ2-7,CAITVRPSGASYEQYF,TGTGCCATCACCGTGCGGCCTAGCGGGGCCTCCTACGAGCAGTACTTC
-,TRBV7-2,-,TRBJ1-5,CASSFSGHGALNQPQHF,TGTGCCAGCAGCTTTTCGGGTCACGGCGCCCTCAATCAGCCCCAGCATTTT
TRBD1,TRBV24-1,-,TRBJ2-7,CATSDRQGEQYF,TGTGCCACCAGTGATCGACAGGGCGAGCAGTACTTC
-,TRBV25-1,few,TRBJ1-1,CASSEFGVAEAFF,TGTGCCAGCAGTGAATTTGGGGTGGCTGAAGCTTTCTTT
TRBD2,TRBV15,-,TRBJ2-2,CATSPGLAGVFTGELFF,TGTGCCACCAGCCCAGGACTAGCGGGGGTCTTCACCGGGGAGCTGTTTTTT
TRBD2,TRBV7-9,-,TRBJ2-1,CASSLRSGGYNEQFF,TGTGCCAGCAGCTTAAGGTCGGGGGGCTACAATGAGCAGTTCTTC
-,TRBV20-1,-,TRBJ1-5,CSGGRQPQHF,TGCAGTGGAGGGAGGCAGCCCCAGCATTTT
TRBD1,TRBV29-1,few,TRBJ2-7,CSVEVADRPSYEQYF,TGCAGCGTTGAAGTTGCGGACAGGCCTTCCTACGAGCAGTACTTC
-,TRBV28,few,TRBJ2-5,CASSPRAHAQETQYF,TGTGCCAGCAGTCCAAGGGCTCACGCACAAGAGACCCAGTACTTC
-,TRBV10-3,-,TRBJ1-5,CAISEGSNQPQHF,TGTGCCATCAGTGAAGGGAGCAATCAGCCCCAGCATTTT
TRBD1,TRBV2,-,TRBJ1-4,CASRRDSYNEKLFF,TGTGCCAGCAGACGGGACAGTTATAATGAAAAACTGTTTTTT
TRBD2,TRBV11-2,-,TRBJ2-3,CASSSPSGGFSHTQYF,TGTGCCAGCAGTTCTCCTAGCGGGGGTTTCTCACATACGCAGTATTTT
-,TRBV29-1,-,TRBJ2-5,CSVPRALHVETQYF,TGCAGCGTCCCCCGGGCCCTACATGTGGAGACCCAGTACTTC
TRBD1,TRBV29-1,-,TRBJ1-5,CSVEPGGRGQPQHF,TGCAGCGTTGAGCCAGGGGGCCGCGGTCAGCCCCAGCATTTT
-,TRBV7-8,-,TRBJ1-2,CASSWQGRYGYTF,TGTGCCAGCAGCTGGCAGGGTCGTTATGGCTACACCTTC
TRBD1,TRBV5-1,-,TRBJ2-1,CASSDHSGGPGEQFF,TGCGCCAGCAGCGACCATTCAGGGGGTCCGGGGGAGCAGTTCTTC
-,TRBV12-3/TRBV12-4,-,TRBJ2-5,CASVSKRGPQETQYF,TGTGCCAGCGTGAGTAAGAGGGGACCGCAAGAGACCCAGTACTTC
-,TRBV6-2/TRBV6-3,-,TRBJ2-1,CASRLTGREENEQFF,TGTGCCAGCAGATTGACAGGGAGGGAGGAGAATGAGCAGTTCTTC
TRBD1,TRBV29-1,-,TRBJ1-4,CSVEEVRPGGKLFF,TGCAGCGTTGAAGAAGTACGGCCAGGGGGAAAACTGTTTTTT
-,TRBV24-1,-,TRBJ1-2,CATSAPTDDGYTF,TGTGCCACCAGTGCCCCGACGGACGATGGCTACACCTTC
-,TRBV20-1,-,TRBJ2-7,CSASTGLAEYNEQYF,TGCAGTGCTAGTACCGGGCTAGCCGAATATAATGAGCAGTACTTC
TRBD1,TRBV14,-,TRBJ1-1,CASSPAGTGLIAFF,TGTGCCAGCAGCCCGGCCGGGACAGGGTTAATAGCTTTCTTT
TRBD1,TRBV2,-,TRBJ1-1,CASSEGTGGYTEAFF,TGTGCCAGCAGTGAGGGGACAGGGGGCTACACTGAAGCTTTCTTT
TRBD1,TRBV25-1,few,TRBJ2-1,CASSAGTGTYNEQFF,TGTGCCAGCAGTGCGGGGACAGGGACCTACAATGAGCAGTTCTTC
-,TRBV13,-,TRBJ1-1,CASSFRGPRGEAFF,TGTGCCAGCAGCTTCAGGGGCCCGAGGGGTGAAGCTTTCTTT
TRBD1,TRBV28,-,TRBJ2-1,CASIKRDRVDNEQFF,TGTGCCAGCATCAAACGGGACAGGGTGGATAATGAGCAGTTCTTC
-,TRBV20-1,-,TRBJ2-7,CSAADIQSYEQYF,TGCAGTGCCGCGGACATTCAGTCCTACGAGCAGTACTTC
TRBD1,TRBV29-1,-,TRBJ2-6,CSVRGTGGAGANVLTF,TGCAGCGTTCGGGGTACAGGGGGTGCAGGGGCCAACGTCCTGACTTTC
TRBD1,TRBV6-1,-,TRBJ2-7,CASSWGQGDEQYF,TGTGCCAGCAGTTGGGGACAGGGTGACGAGCAGTACTTC
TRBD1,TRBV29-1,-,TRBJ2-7,CSVLRQGPFSSYEQYF,TGCAGCGTTTTACGACAGGGACCATTTAGCTCCTACGAGCAGTACTTC
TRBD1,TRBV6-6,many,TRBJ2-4,CASKGTENIQYF,TGTGCCAGCAAAGGGACAGAAAACATTCAGTACTTC
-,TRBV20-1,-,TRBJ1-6,CSARVRTAYNSSLHF,TGCAGTGCTAGAGTCAGGACAGCCTATAATTCATCCCTCCACTTT
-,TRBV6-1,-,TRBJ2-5,CASSERRDTGETQYF,TGTGCCAGCAGCGAGCGCCGGGACACCGGGGAGACCCAGTACTTC
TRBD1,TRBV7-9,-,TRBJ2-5,CASSTGGTGHQETQYF,TGTGCCAGCAGCACCGGTGGGACAGGGCACCAAGAGACCCAGTACTTC
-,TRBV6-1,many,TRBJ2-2,CASRDVSGRGNTGELFF,TGTGCCAGCCGGGACGTTTCGGGACGGGGGAACACCGGGGAGCTGTTTTTT
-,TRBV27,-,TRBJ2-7,CASSTIREVGPYEQYF,TGTGCCAGCAGTACTATCAGGGAAGTGGGGCCCTACGAGCAGTACTTC
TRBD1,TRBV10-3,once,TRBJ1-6,CAIRGDRESPLHF,TGTGCCATCAGGGGGGACAGGGAATCACCCCTCCACTTT
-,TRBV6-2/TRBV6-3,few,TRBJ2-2,CASTQGLNTGELFF,TGTGCCAGCACACAGGGTCTTAACACCGGGGAGCTGTTTTTT
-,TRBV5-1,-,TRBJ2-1,CASSLESGENEQFF,TGCGCCAGCAGCTTGGAGTCAGGGGAGAATGAGCAGTTCTTC
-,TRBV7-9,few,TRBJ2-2,CAGTVGRNTGELFF,TGTGCCGGAACGGTTGGACGGAACACCGGGGAGCTGTTTTTT
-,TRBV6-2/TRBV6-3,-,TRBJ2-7,CASSYEGQTLYEQYF,TGTGCCAGCAGTTACGAAGGACAGACTCTCTACGAGCAGTACTTC
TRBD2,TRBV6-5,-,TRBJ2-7,CASNTGTSGREQYF,TGTGCCAGCAACACCGGGACTAGCGGAAGGGAGCAGTACTTC
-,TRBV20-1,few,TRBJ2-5,CSARGGLLQETQYF,TGCAGTGCTAGAGGGGGGCTCCTCCAAGAGACCCAGTACTTC